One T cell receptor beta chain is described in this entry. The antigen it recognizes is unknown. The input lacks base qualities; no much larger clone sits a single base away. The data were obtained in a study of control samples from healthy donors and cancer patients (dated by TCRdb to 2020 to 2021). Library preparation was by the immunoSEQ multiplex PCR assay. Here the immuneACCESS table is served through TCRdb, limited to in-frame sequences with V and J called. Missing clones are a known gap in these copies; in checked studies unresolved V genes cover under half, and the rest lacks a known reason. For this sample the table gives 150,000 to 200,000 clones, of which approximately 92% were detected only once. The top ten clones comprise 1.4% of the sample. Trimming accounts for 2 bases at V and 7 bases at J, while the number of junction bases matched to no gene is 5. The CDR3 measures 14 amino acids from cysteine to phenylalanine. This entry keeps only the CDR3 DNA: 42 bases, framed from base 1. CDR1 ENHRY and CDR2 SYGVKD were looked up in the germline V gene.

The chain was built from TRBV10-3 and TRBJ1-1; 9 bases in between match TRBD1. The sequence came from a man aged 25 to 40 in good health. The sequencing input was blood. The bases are TGTGCCATCAGTGAGACAGGGGGCGCGTATGAAGCTTTCTTT. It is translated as CAISETGGAYEAFF.